The 30 T cell receptor beta chains reported below all come from one sample, sequenced in a study of blood T cell repertoires in COVID-19. TCRdb's copy holds only in-frame clones and misses some; the assay was immunoSEQ multiplex PCR. Seen here are fewer than 500,000 clones, about 90% observed once, and the top ten hold roughly 0.78%. Input material: peripheral blood. All receptors come from a young man with COVID-19, enrolled during active disease.

This rearrangement joins TRBV9 to TRBJ1-1; 7 bases are a match to TRBD1. The CDR3 is made up of 16 amino acids. The junction had 12 bases not matched to a gene; V was cut back by 3 bases and J by 4 bases. The germline CDR1 and CDR2 sequences are SGDLS and YYNGEE. The CDR3 sequence: CASSDRDSLGATEAFF. The CDR3, as DNA: TGTGCCAGCAGCGACCGGGACAGCCTAGGGGCCACTGAAGCTTTCTTT. The full variable domain, with the rest looked up from reference TRBV9 and TRBJ1-1, is DSGVTQTPKHLITATGQRVTLRCSPRSGDLSVYWYQQSLDQGLQFLIQYYNGEERAKGNILERFSAQQFPDLHSELNLSSLELGDSALYFCASSDRDSLGATEAFFGQGTRLTVV.

The chain has TRBV3-1 (or the pseudogene TRBV3-2) and TRBJ2-2; TRBD2 agrees at 10 bases. V lost 3 bases to trimming and J lost 4 bases; unmatched junction nucleotides: 14. The germline V gene encodes CDR1 LGHDT and CDR2 YNNKEL (reference sequence). This CDR3 comprises 19 residues. The CDR3 reads CASSQWRTSGALGTGELFF. The CDR3, as DNA: TGTGCCAGCAGCCAGTGGAGAACTAGCGGGGCTTTGGGCACCGGGGAGCTGTTTTTT.

V and J are TRBV4-2 and TRBJ2-3; D call uncertain. V was clipped by 0 bases and J by 4 bases, with 11 bases between them. The germline V gene has CDR1 LGHNA and CDR2 YNFKEQ. The CDR3 has 15 amino acids. The CDR3 nucleotides read TGTGCCAGCAGCCAAGATCCGACCAGCGCAGATACGCAGTATTTT. It is translated as CASSQDPTSADTQYF.

The V gene is TRBV9, the J gene TRBJ2-7, with 7 bases aligning to TRBD1. The CDR3 is 13 residues long. In germline, CDR1 is SGDLS, CDR2 YYNGEE. The V and J ends lost 4 bases and 3 bases, in that order; junction bases with no gene match: 4. The CDR3 DNA reads as TGTGCCAGCAGCTCAGGGACAGACTACGAGCAGTACTTC. Protein product: CASSSGTDYEQYF.

The chain has TRBV27 and TRBJ1-6; 9 bases are a match to TRBD1. Trimming at V came to 8 bases and at J to 1 base, leaving 9 bases not matched to a gene. Germline V gives CDR1 MNHEY, CDR2 SMNVEV (reference sequence). CDR3 size: 17 residues. The CDR3 sequence is CASSGQGISSYNSPLHF. CDR3 in DNA: TGTGCCAGCTCCGGACAGGGGATTAGTTCCTATAATTCACCCCTCCACTTT.

The chain combines TRBV13 with TRBJ2-1, with 11 bases identical to TRBD2. Germline V gene sequence: CDR1 PRHDT, CDR2 FYEKMQ (reference sequence). With V trimmed by 6 bases and J by 4 bases, 8 bases remained unmatched. CDR3 length equals 16 residues. CDR3 nucleotides: TGTGCCAGCAGTGAATTAGCGGGGGGGCAATACAATGAGCAGTTCTTC. This translates into CASSELAGGQYNEQFF. The whole variable domain, remainder taken from reference TRBV13 and TRBJ2-1, is AAGVIQSPRHLIKEKRETATLKCYPIPRHDTVYWYQQGPGQDPQFLISFYEKMQSDKGSIPDRFSAQQFSDYHSELNMSSLELGDSALYFCASSELAGGQYNEQFFGPGTRLTVL.

This sequence joins TRBV6-1 and TRBJ1-2, with no clear D. V lost 5 bases to trimming and J lost 3 bases, with 10 bases between them. Germline CDR1 reads MNHNS; CDR2 reads SASEGT. This CDR3 region has 13 residues. CDR3 in DNA: TGTGCCAGCAGTCCCCACGGGGACTATGGCTACACCTTC. It encodes CASSPHGDYGYTF.

The V gene is TRBV18, the J gene TRBJ2-1, with D unresolved. V lost 4 bases to trimming and J lost 7 bases, with 14 bases between them. Germline CDR1 reads KGHSH; CDR2 reads LQKENI. The CDR3 length is 14 residues. The chain's CDR3 is CASSLRRSQNEQFF. For the CDR3, the DNA is TGTGCCAGCTCACTCCGGCGGAGCCAAAATGAGCAGTTCTTC.

The chain uses TRBV7-2 and TRBJ1-6; TRBD1 aligns across 7 bases. CDR3 length: 16 amino acids. Trimming took 6 bases from V and 6 from J; bases not matched to a gene: 11. Germline V lookup: CDR1 SGHTA, CDR2 FQGNSA. The CDR3 sequence is CASRYGQAPLNSPLHF. Here the CDR3 DNA reads TGTGCCAGCAGGTACGGACAGGCCCCACTTAATTCACCCCTCCACTTT.

This chain joins TRBV11-2 and TRBJ2-7; D unresolved. This CDR3 has 14 amino acids. CDR1 is SGHAT, CDR2 FQNNGV, per germline. With 0 bases removed from V and 4 bases from J, the gap between germline ends came to 10 bases. CDR3 coding DNA: TGTGCCAGCAGCTTAGAGCTCCGGCGGTACGAGCAGTACTTC. It specifies CASSLELRRYEQYF.

The chain is built from TRBV5-4 and TRBJ2-7; TRBD2 matches at 8 bases. Trimming at V came to 3 bases and at J to 8 bases, leaving 4 bases not matched to a gene. This CDR3 spans 12 amino acids. Germline-derived CDR1 and CDR2 are SGHNT and YYREEE (reference sequence). The CDR3, as DNA: TGTGCCAGCAGCTACACTAGCGGCAAGCAGTACTTC. Its protein is CASSYTSGKQYF. The full variable domain, completed using reference TRBV5-4 and TRBJ2-7, is ETGVTQSPTHLIKTRGQQVTLRCSSQSGHNTVSWYQQALGQGPQFIFQYYREEENGRGNFPPRFSGLQFPNYSSELNVNALELDDSALYLCASSYTSGKQYFGPGTRLTVT.

V and J are TRBV6-5 and TRBJ2-1; no clear D gene. V lost 6 bases and J lost 1, with 13 bases in between. The CDR3 consists of 15 residues. The germline V gene has CDR1 MNHEY and CDR2 SVGAGI. For the CDR3, the DNA is TGTGCCAGCAGACTACGCGAATGGTCCTACAATGAGCAGTTCTTC. It translates to CASRLREWSYNEQFF.

The J gene is TRBJ2-2, the V gene TRBV7-9; 11 nucleotides line up with TRBD2. Germline V CDR1 and CDR2: SEHNR, FQNEAQ (reference sequence). Germline trimming cut 3 bases from V and 4 bases from J; bases unmatched to any gene: 1. CDR3 length equals 15 residues. CDR3 protein: CASSFSGGATGELFF. CDR3 sequence (DNA): TGTGCCAGCAGCTTTAGCGGGGGGGCCACCGGGGAGCTGTTTTTT.

This clone was picked up many times. The chain has TRBV19 and TRBJ2-1; tentatively, D is TRBD2 (6 bases). The germline V and J ends were trimmed by 2 bases and 8 bases, with 19 bases remaining between them. The CDR3 totals 16 residues. Per germline, CDR1 LNHDA and CDR2 SQIVND (reference sequence). The CDR3 coding sequence is TGTGCCAGTAGTATAATCTGGCTAGCGATAGGCGATGAGCAGTTCTTC. This encodes CASSIIWLAIGDEQFF.

This chain uses TRBV5-1 with TRBJ1-2; TRBD1 is a possible D gene (5 bases). V lost 2 bases, J lost 0 bases, and 11 bases lay in between. CDR1 and CDR2 (germline): SGHRS, YFSETQ. This CDR3 has 15 amino acids. As DNA, the CDR3 is TGCGCCAGCAGCTTTACAGGAGAAACTAACTATGGCTACACCTTC. This gives the protein CASSFTGETNYGYTF. Full variable domain (rest looked up from reference TRBV5-1 and TRBJ1-2): KAGVTQTPRYLIKTRGQQVTLSCSPISGHRSVSWYQQTPGQGLQFLFEYFSETQRNKGNFPGRFSGRQFSNSRSEMNVSTLELGDSALYLCASSFTGETNYGYTFGSGTRLTVV.

The rearrangement joins TRBV7-9 to TRBJ1-2; 9 bases agree with TRBD1. The V gene's germline CDR1 is SEHNR and CDR2 FQNEAQ (reference sequence). J gave up 4 bases and V 6 bases, and 9 bases lay outside the gene matches. The CDR3 loop spans 15 amino acids. DNA of the CDR3: TGTGCCAGCAGTTACCCGGGACAGGGCATCTATGGCTACACCTTC. The encoded protein is CASSYPGQGIYGYTF.

The V gene is TRBV7-3, the J gene TRBJ2-2; 7 bases agree with TRBD2. The V gene's germline CDR1 is SGHTA and CDR2 FQGTGA. V gave up 2 bases and J gave up 5 bases; unmatched junction bases: 14. The CDR3 runs 18 residues. CDR3 in DNA: TGTGCCAGCAGCTTATCCCCCAACGGACTAGTAGGAACCGGGGAGCTGTTTTTT. Translation gives CASSLSPNGLVGTGELFF.

This chain joins TRBV3-1 (or the pseudogene TRBV3-2) and TRBJ2-7, with 7 bases aligning to TRBD1. The CDR3 is 15 residues long. Losses at the gene ends were 3 bases for V and 2 bases for J; bases not matched to a gene: 7. Germline CDR1 is LGHDT and CDR2 is YNNKEL (reference sequence). CDR3 sequence reads: CASSHLGQAPYEQYF. The CDR3 DNA reads as TGTGCCAGCAGCCACCTTGGACAGGCCCCCTACGAGCAGTACTTC.

This clone was seen once. The chain uses TRBV5-6 and TRBJ2-7; 11 bases line up with TRBD2. The length of the CDR3 is 14 residues. After removal of 5 bases from V and 2 bases from J, the junction contained 3 bases not matched to a gene. Germline V gene data show CDR1 as SGHDT and CDR2 as YYEEEE. CDR3 protein: CASRLAGVAYEQYF. The CDR3 region has the DNA TGTGCCAGCAGACTAGCGGGGGTGGCCTACGAGCAGTACTTC.

The chain carries TRBV4-1 and TRBJ2-5; no definite D call. Trimming took 1 base from V and 1 from J, leaving 7 bases between them. The CDR3 extends over 14 amino acids. CDR1 is MGHRA, CDR2 YSYEKL, per germline. The CDR3 region has the DNA TGCGCCAGCAGCCAAGGTACACGCCAAGAGACCCAGTACTTC. Protein product: CASSQGTRQETQYF.

The V call is TRBV30, the J call TRBJ1-4; perhaps TRBD1 as D (6 bases). Trimming took 5 bases from V and 5 from J, leaving 12 bases between them. Germline V gene data show CDR1 as GTSNPN and CDR2 as SVGIG (reference sequence). The CDR3 is 13 residues long. CDR3 amino acids: CAWGVRGNEKLFF. The CDR3 bases are TGTGCCTGGGGGGTCAGGGGAAATGAAAAACTGTTTTTT.

This chain connects TRBV21-1 to TRBJ2-1; TRBD1 was called by the table and not checked on the DNA. TRBV21-1 is deemed a pseudogene. This CDR3 has 15 amino acids. CDR3 residues: CASRRVGANYNEQFF. CDR3 DNA: TGTGCCAGCCGCCGGGTGGGGGCAAACTACAATGAGCAGTTCTTC.

V usage is TRBV5-5 and J usage is TRBJ2-1; TRBD2 matches at 11 bases. J was trimmed by 4 bases and V by 1 base; bases with no gene match: 1. This CDR3 is built from 15 residues. Germline loops: CDR1 SGHKS, CDR2 YYEKEE (reference sequence). Here the CDR3 DNA reads TGTGCCAGCAGCTTGCGACTAGCGGGGTACAATGAGCAGTTCTTC. As protein: CASSLRLAGYNEQFF. Full variable domain (missing parts from reference TRBV5-5 and TRBJ2-1): DAGVTQSPTHLIKTRGQQVTLRCSPISGHKSVSWYQQVLGQGPQFIFQYYEKEERGRGNFPDRFSARQFPNYSSELNVNALLLGDSALYLCASSLRLAGYNEQFFGPGTRLTVL.

This clone was detected once. The rearrangement uses TRBV6-5 and TRBJ1-6; D is perhaps TRBD1 (6 bases). V dropped 8 bases and J dropped 10 bases, with 15 bases sitting between them. Germline loops: CDR1 MNHEY, CDR2 SVGAGI. This CDR3 region has 13 residues. CDR3 in amino acids: CASAGAGASPLHF. The CDR3 DNA follows: TGTGCCAGCGCGGGGGCCGGGGCCTCACCCCTCCACTTT.

The rearrangement uses TRBV5-4 and TRBJ1-4, with 8 positions matching TRBD1. The V gene's germline CDR1 is SGHNT and CDR2 YYREEE (reference sequence). The length of the CDR3 is 14 residues. V lost 4 bases to trimming and J lost 8 bases; unmatched junction nucleotides: 7. In nucleotides, the CDR3 is TGTGCCAGCAGCCAGAGCGACAGGGGAGAAAAACTGTTTTTT. Translated: CASSQSDRGEKLFF. Filled out from reference TRBV5-4 and TRBJ1-4, the complete variable domain reads ETGVTQSPTHLIKTRGQQVTLRCSSQSGHNTVSWYQQALGQGPQFIFQYYREEENGRGNFPPRFSGLQFPNYSSELNVNALELDDSALYLCASSQSDRGEKLFFGSGTQLSVL.

This chain joins TRBV12-3 or TRBV12-4 and TRBJ2-1, with D possibly being TRBD1 (6 bases). Deletions cut 4 bases from V and 9 bases from J, with 10 bases between. CDR3 size: 12 residues. The CDR3, as DNA: TGTGCCAGCAGTTCCCAGGGGCTTGAGCAGTTCTTC. This sequence encodes CASSSQGLEQFF.

V gene TRBV6-5 combines with J gene TRBJ2-1, with TRBD2 as a possible D gene (6 bases). Germline CDR1 and CDR2: MNHEY and SVGAGI. The V and J ends lost 6 bases and 6 bases respectively, with 12 bases between them. The CDR3 has 13 amino acids. CDR3: CASSQEGGNEQFF. The CDR3 DNA follows: TGTGCCAGCAGCCAGGAGGGCGGCAATGAGCAGTTCTTC.

The V and J genes are TRBV10-2 and TRBJ1-1, with 9 bases that match TRBD1. Germline V gives CDR1 WSHSY, CDR2 SAAADI. The V gene end was trimmed by 8 bases and the J gene end by 0 bases; junction bases not matched to a gene: 7. The CDR3 contains 15 residues. As DNA, the CDR3 is TGCGCCAGCGGGGACAGGGCTCATGTGAACACTGAAGCTTTCTTT. It encodes CASGDRAHVNTEAFF.

The chain combines TRBV30 with TRBJ2-5, with 7 bases fitting TRBD1. The CDR3 extends over 15 amino acids. In germline, CDR1 is GTSNPN, CDR2 SVGIG (reference sequence). V was pared by 2 bases and J by 1 base, with 7 bases of the junction left unmatched. DNA for the CDR3: TGTGCCTGGAGTCTGGACAGGACCTTCCAAGAGACCCAGTACTTC. Translating gives CAWSLDRTFQETQYF.

The rearrangement uses TRBV19 and TRBJ1-1; 8 bases match TRBD1. The CDR3 consists of 13 residues. Germline-derived CDR1 and CDR2 are LNHDA and SQIVND (reference sequence). Trimming at V came to 5 bases and at J to 5 bases, leaving 4 bases not matched to a gene. The DNA of the CDR3 is TGTGCCAGTAGTTCACAGGGGGGAACTGAAGCTTTCTTT. The encoded protein is CASSSQGGTEAFF.